A single sample is the source of the 17 T cell receptor beta chains below, sequenced in a study of cytomegalovirus exposure and HLA in healthy donors. A multiplex PCR was run with 60 Vbeta primers and 13 Jbeta primers. Sequenced by immunoSEQ multiplex PCR; TCRdb stores in-frame clones only, minus some. The repertoire holds around 150,000 clones, with roughly three quarters as singletons. Sequenced sample: PBMCs. The receptors derive from a man aged 55-75 years in good health and CMV-seronegative.

This clone was recorded once. This chain joins TRBV7-2 and TRBJ2-2, with 9 bases matching TRBD2. Germline loops: CDR1 SGHTA, CDR2 FQGNSA. The CDR3 runs to 16 residues. The trim removed 0 bases at V and 4 bases at J, leaving 3 bases unmatched. The CDR3 loop is CASSLASGRTTGELFF. The CDR3 nucleotides read TGTGCCAGCAGCTTAGCGAGCGGGAGGACCACCGGGGAGCTGTTTTTT.

The rearrangement links TRBV7-8 to TRBJ2-7; D remains unclear. Germline V gene data show CDR1 as SGHVS and CDR2 as FQNEAQ. V shed 1 base and J shed 4 bases, with 8 bases lying between them. The CDR3 runs 13 residues. The CDR3 loop reads CASSLGQVYEQYF. CDR3 nucleotides: TGTGCCAGCAGCTTAGGGCAGGTATACGAGCAGTACTTC.

The V call is TRBV7-2, the J call TRBJ2-7; D perhaps matches TRBD1 (5 bases). The germline V and J ends were trimmed by 2 bases and 2 bases, with 10 bases remaining between them. CDR1 and CDR2 from the germline V gene are SGHTA and FQGNSA. The CDR3 covers 14 residues. CDR3 sequence (DNA): TGTGCCAGCAGCTTAAGGCAGGGCCCCTACGAGCAGTACTTC. This translates into CASSLRQGPYEQYF.

The chain combines TRBV5-4 with TRBJ2-3; D perhaps matches TRBD2 (6 bases). CDR3 size: 13 residues. Trimming took off 4 bases at V and 4 bases at J, with 10 bases between the two ends. Germline-derived CDR1 and CDR2 are SGHNT and YYREEE (reference sequence). CDR3 DNA sequence: TGTGCCAGCAGCCTGCCTAGCGCAGATACGCAGTATTTT. Residues: CASSLPSADTQYF.

V and J are TRBV2 and TRBJ2-1; a weak D match, TRBD2 (6 bases). Trimming cost V 3 bases and J 7 bases, with 16 bases left between them. The CDR3 length is 15 residues. Per the germline V gene, CDR1 is SNHLY and CDR2 is FYNNEI. The CDR3, as DNA: TGTGCCAGCAGTGAGTCGGGAGTGAAGGGGAATGAGCAGTTCTTC. Residues: CASSESGVKGNEQFF.

V gene TRBV4-1 combines with J gene TRBJ2-7; 10 bases are shared with TRBD2. Germline V lookup: CDR1 MGHRA, CDR2 YSYEKL. V gave up 3 bases and J gave up 2 bases; unmatched junction bases: 7. CDR3 length: 16 amino acids. CDR3 loop: CASSHAGTSVPYEQYF. CDR3 sequence (DNA): TGCGCCAGCAGCCACGCCGGGACTAGCGTACCCTACGAGCAGTACTTC.

V and J are TRBV6-1 and TRBJ2-5; 7 bases are a match to TRBD2. Trimming removed 7 bases from V and 2 bases from J; junction bases left unmatched: 4. The CDR3 runs 13 residues. CDR1 and CDR2 from the germline V gene are MNHNS and SASEGT. The CDR3 sequence is CASNLAVQETQYF. As DNA, the CDR3 is TGTGCCAGCAACCTAGCGGTACAAGAGACCCAGTACTTC.

CDR3 DNA sequence: TGTGCCAGCAGCTTCTCGAAGGACGGGGACTATGGCTACACCTTC. The encoded protein is CASSFSKDGDYGYTF. The chain couples TRBV7-3 to TRBJ1-2; no reliable D call. Germline V gives CDR1 SGHTA, CDR2 FQGTGA. V was clipped by 3 bases and J by 3 bases, with 14 bases between them. CDR3 length equals 15 residues.

V usage is TRBV7-3 and J usage is TRBJ2-7, with D possibly TRBD2 on 6 matching bases. The CDR3 length is 17 residues. Trimming removed 0 bases from V and 7 bases from J, with 22 bases in between. In germline, CDR1 is SGHTA, CDR2 FQGTGA. This CDR3 is CASSLTVSRDFAAEQYF. The CDR3 DNA reads as TGTGCCAGCAGCTTAACCGTGTCGAGGGACTTTGCGGCGGAGCAGTACTTC.

The table lists this clone with a few counts. The genes are TRBV6-5 and TRBJ2-5, with 9 bases fitting TRBD1. The germline gives CDR1 MNHEY, CDR2 SVGAGI. The CDR3 runs 14 residues. With 7 bases clipped from V and 5 bases from J, the junction kept 8 bases outside the gene matches. For the CDR3, the DNA is TGTGCCAGCAATCCCGGGACAGGGATCGAGACCCAGTACTTC. It specifies CASNPGTGIETQYF.

V gene TRBV21-1 combines with J gene TRBJ2-4; the table's D call, TRBD2, was not checked against the DNA. TRBV21-1 is classified as a pseudogene. This CDR3 comprises 16 residues. The CDR3 is CASSSGPLGAKNIQYF. CDR3 sequence (DNA): TGTGCCAGCAGCAGCGGGCCTCTGGGGGCCAAAAACATTCAGTACTTC.

This rearrangement joins TRBV4-1 to TRBJ2-7, with 11 positions matching TRBD2. V lost 4 bases to trimming and J lost 2 bases; unmatched junction nucleotides: 4. From germline, CDR1 is MGHRA and CDR2 YSYEKL. The CDR3 consists of 15 residues. CDR3 in amino acids: CASSLLAGGPYEQYF. The CDR3 nucleotides are TGCGCCAGCAGCCTATTAGCGGGAGGGCCCTACGAGCAGTACTTC.

The rearrangement links TRBV5-6 to TRBJ1-6, with D possibly TRBD1 on 5 matching bases. The V end was cut by 2 bases, the J end by 5 bases, with 14 bases between. In germline, CDR1 is SGHDT, CDR2 YYEEEE. The CDR3 spans 16 residues. The CDR3 DNA is TGTGCCAGCAGCTTTGTTCCAGGGTACGATAATTCACCCCTCCACTTT. It is translated as CASSFVPGYDNSPLHF.

V and J are TRBV11-2 and TRBJ2-7, with 8 bases fitting TRBD1. CDR1 and CDR2 from the germline V gene are SGHAT and FQNNGV. The CDR3 length is 14 residues. Trimming at V came to 6 bases and at J to 3 bases, leaving 7 bases not matched to a gene. CDR3 region: CASSYGTGLYEQYF. The CDR3 DNA reads as TGTGCCAGCAGTTACGGGACAGGTCTCTACGAGCAGTACTTC.

This clone was picked up a small number of times. This chain joins TRBV14 and TRBJ2-3, with a possible D match to TRBD1 (8 bases). With 10 bases removed from V and 5 bases from J, the gap between germline ends came to 16 bases. Germline V CDR1 and CDR2: SGHDN, FVKESK. CDR3 length: 13 amino acids. This chain's CDR3 is CATATGEGDTQYF. In nucleotides, the CDR3 is TGTGCCACCGCGACAGGGGAGGGAGATACGCAGTATTTT.

This rearrangement joins TRBV2 to TRBJ1-6, with a weak D call TRBD1 (5 bases). Trimming removed 4 bases at V and 10 bases at J, with 17 bases between. This CDR3 comprises 15 residues. Germline V gene lookup returns CDR1 SNHLY and CDR2 FYNNEI. This CDR3 is CASSGASGFNSPLHF. CDR3 DNA: TGTGCCAGCAGTGGGGCCTCAGGGTTTAACTCACCCCTCCACTTT.

DNA for the CDR3: TGTGCCAGCAGCCACGGGCAGGGGAGAGGGAACGGGGAGCTGTTTTTT. This sequence encodes CASSHGQGRGNGELFF. The rearrangement joins TRBV6-6 to TRBJ2-2, with D possibly matching TRBD1 (6 bases). Germline CDR1 is MNHNY and CDR2 is SVGAGI (reference sequence). Trimming left V 6 bases short and J 7 bases short, with 21 bases between. CDR3 length: 16 amino acids.